This is a list of T cell receptor beta chains from one sample in a study of cytomegalovirus exposure and HLA in healthy donors. Some clones are missing from TCRdb's copy, which holds only in-frame ones; the method was immunoSEQ multiplex PCR. Here the sample spans around 130,000 clones, more than 65% being singletons. The sequenced sample was PBMCs. The receptors come from a man aged 18 to 30 in good health and CMV-seropositive. Each CDR3 is given with its conserved first and last residue.

j_call,v_call,cdr3_aa
TRBJ2-2,TRBV18,CASSPSTGSNTGELFF
TRBJ2-1,TRBV25-1,CASRDRVSNEQFF
TRBJ2-5,TRBV28,CATQQNLQETQYF
TRBJ1-1,TRBV13,CASSTRGRAEAFF
TRBJ2-3,TRBV7-6,CASSLDLLAQSTDTQYF
TRBJ1-5,TRBV5-6,CASSLDGTLPGGNQPQHF
TRBJ1-1,TRBV6-6,CASIEQGNTEAFF
TRBJ2-5,TRBV7-9,CASSSTKNDRGLQETQYF
TRBJ2-7,TRBV4-1,CASSQWGQSSYEQYF
TRBJ1-5,TRBV7-9,CASSLEIRQRGNQPQHF
TRBJ1-1,TRBV9,CASSPQGRNTEAFF
TRBJ1-2,TRBV5-1,CASSRETKNYGYTF
TRBJ1-2,TRBV6-1,CASRGTELITSYTF
TRBJ1-1,TRBV5-1,CASSGTGYTEAFF
TRBJ1-2,TRBV25-1,CASMQGFGYTF
TRBJ1-6,TRBV5-4,CASSQPTGGNNSPLHF
TRBJ2-1,TRBV6-5,CASSFLGGNHNEQFF
TRBJ1-2,TRBV6-5,CASSYASDSVSYGYTF
TRBJ2-3,TRBV5-1,CASSLVAGADTQYF
TRBJ1-1,TRBV5-4,CASSLEGVITEAFF
TRBJ2-1,TRBV7-6,CASSLWGGRATNEQFF
TRBJ1-6,TRBV28,CASSFLTSSYNSPLHF
TRBJ1-1,TRBV6-6,CASSYTDSSTEAFF
TRBJ2-7,TRBV11-3,CASSLVGEGEQYF
TRBJ1-2,TRBV6-1,CASSGDRDDGYTF
TRBJ2-7,TRBV18,CASSPSLAESSYEQYF
TRBJ1-3,TRBV4-1,CASSPQGTGNTIYF
TRBJ1-5,TRBV5-1,CVSSLVSGNQPQHF
TRBJ1-2,TRBV7-9,CASSLLERESYTF
TRBJ1-1,TRBV7-9,CASSLIGSEAFF